This T cell receptor (beta chain) was captured in a study of T cells expressing NK-cell markers. This CDR3 region has 16 residues. Per the germline V gene, CDR1 is PRHDT and CDR2 is FYEKMQ (reference sequence). TCRdb reanalyzed the 5' RACE reads, giving one entry per CDR3 protein sequence and no DNA. Its clone listing holds about 30,000 distinct CDR3 sequences. The rearrangement joins TRBV13 to TRBJ2-7; TCRdb proposes TRBD2, but this gene call is untestable without DNA. The origin of this receptor is a woman between 18 and 70 years old in good health. The specimen sequenced was blood T cells: a sorted CD56 or NKG2C T cell subset, CD4+ or CD8+ T cells, or bulk PBMC T cells (not recorded which). CDR3 loop: CASSQTSGGSSYEQYF.